Following are 2 T cell receptor beta chains from one sample sequenced in a study of CD8+ T cells in alopecia areata. Treatment indicated: oral pan-JAK inhibitor, 5-10 mg twice daily. Following RNA extraction, reverse transcription yielded cDNA that acted as the sequencing template. The assay was immunoSEQ multiplex PCR, and TCRdb's table has in-frame clones only and misses some. The repertoire holds around 190,000 clones, with about three fifths as singletons. Sequenced material: CD4+ T cells sorted from blood, taken at week 49, from a patient treated with tofacitinib. Receptor source: a human donor with alopecia areata.

The rearrangement uses TRBV30 and TRBJ2-3; a possible D gene is TRBD1 (6 bases). V was trimmed by 5 bases and J by 4 bases, leaving 10 bases between them. This CDR3 contains 12 residues. CDR1 and CDR2 from the germline V gene are GTSNPN and SVGIG (reference sequence). The CDR3 region is CAWSEGADTQYF. The CDR3 DNA sequence: TGTGCCTGGTCCGAGGGGGCAGATACGCAGTATTTT.

The V gene is TRBV29-1, the J gene TRBJ2-1; D is unresolved. The CDR3 spans 14 residues. Germline assignment: CDR1 SQVTM and CDR2 ANQGSEA. The V end lost 1 base, the J end lost 4 bases, and 11 bases lay between the germline ends. DNA for the CDR3: TGCAGCGTTGAAGGCAGAGCGCAGTACAATGAGCAGTTCTTC. The encoded protein is CSVEGRAQYNEQFF.